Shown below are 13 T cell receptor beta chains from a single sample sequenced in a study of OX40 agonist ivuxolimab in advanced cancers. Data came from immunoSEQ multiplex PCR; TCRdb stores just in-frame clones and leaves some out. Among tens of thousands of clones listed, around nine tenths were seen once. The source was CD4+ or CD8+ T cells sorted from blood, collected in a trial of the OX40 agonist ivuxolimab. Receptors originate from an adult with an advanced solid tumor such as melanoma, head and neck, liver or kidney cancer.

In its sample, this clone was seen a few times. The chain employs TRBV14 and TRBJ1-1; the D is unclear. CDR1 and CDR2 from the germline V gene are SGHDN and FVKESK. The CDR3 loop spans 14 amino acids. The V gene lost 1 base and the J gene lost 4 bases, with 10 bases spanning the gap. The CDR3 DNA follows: TGTGCCAGCAGCCAAGCCGGCCTGGGCACTGAAGCTTTCTTT. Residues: CASSQAGLGTEAFF.

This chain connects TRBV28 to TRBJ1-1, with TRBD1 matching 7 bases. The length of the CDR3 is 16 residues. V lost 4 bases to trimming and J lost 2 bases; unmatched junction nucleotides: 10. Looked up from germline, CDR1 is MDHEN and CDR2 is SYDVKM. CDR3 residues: CASSSISRGSNTEAFF. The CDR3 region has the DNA TGTGCCAGCAGTTCTATAAGCAGGGGGTCCAACACTGAAGCTTTCTTT.

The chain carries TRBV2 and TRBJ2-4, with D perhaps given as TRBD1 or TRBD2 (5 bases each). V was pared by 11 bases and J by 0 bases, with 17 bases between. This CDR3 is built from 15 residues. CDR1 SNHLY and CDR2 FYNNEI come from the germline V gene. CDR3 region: CAYSKPGLAKNIQYF. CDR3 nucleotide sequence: TGTGCCTACAGCAAGCCGGGGCTAGCCAAAAACATTCAGTACTTC.

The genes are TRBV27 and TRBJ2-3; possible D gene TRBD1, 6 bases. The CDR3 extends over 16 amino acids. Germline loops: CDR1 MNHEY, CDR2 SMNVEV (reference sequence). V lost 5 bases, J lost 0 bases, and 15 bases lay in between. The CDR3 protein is CASSKIGQFSTDTQYF. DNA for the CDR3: TGTGCCAGCAGTAAGATCGGACAGTTTAGCACAGATACGCAGTATTTT.

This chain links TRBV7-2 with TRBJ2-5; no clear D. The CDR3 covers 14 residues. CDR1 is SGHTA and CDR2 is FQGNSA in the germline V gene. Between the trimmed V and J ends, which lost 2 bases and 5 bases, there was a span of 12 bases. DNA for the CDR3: TGTGCCAGCAGCTTATCTGGCGATGGTGAGACCCAGTACTTC. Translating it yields CASSLSGDGETQYF.

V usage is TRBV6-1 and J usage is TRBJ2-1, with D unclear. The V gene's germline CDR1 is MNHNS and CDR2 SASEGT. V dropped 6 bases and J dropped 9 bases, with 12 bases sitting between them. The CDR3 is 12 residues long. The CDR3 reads CASSSEEVEQFF. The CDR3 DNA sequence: TGTGCCAGCAGCTCAGAGGAAGTTGAGCAGTTCTTC.

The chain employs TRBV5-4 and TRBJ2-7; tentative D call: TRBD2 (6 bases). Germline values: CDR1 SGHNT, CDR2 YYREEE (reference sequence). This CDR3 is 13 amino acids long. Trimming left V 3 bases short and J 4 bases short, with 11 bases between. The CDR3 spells CASSWGETYEQYF. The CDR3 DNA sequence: TGTGCCAGCAGCTGGGGGGAGACATACGAGCAGTACTTC. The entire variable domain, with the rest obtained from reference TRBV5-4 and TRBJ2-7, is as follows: ETGVTQSPTHLIKTRGQQVTLRCSSQSGHNTVSWYQQALGQGPQFIFQYYREEENGRGNFPPRFSGLQFPNYSSELNVNALELDDSALYLCASSWGETYEQYFGPGTRLTVT.

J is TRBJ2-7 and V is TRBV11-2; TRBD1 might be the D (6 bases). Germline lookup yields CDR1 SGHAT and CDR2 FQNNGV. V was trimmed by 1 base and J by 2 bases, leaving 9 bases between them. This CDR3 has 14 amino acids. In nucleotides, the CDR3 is TGTGCCAGCAGCTTAGGCAACAGGGCCTACGAGCAGTACTTC. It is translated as CASSLGNRAYEQYF.

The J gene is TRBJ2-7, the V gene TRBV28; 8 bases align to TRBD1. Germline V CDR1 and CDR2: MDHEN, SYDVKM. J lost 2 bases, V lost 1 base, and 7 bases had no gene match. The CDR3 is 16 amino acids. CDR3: CASSLYGTGPTYEQYF. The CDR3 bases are TGTGCCAGCAGTTTATACGGGACAGGACCCACCTACGAGCAGTACTTC.

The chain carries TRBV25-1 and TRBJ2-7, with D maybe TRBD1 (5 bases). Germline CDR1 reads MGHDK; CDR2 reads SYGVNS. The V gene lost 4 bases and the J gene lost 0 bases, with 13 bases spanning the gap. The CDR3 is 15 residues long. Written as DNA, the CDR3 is TGTGCCAGCAGTGGTGGGGCAGGGCCCTCCTACGAGCAGTACTTC. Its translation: CASSGGAGPSYEQYF.

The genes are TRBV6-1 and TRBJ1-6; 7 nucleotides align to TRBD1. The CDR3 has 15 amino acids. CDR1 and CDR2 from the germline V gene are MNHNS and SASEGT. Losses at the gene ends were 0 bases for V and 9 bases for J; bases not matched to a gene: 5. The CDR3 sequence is CASSEAGTASSPLHF. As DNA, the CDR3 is TGTGCCAGCAGTGAAGCAGGGACAGCTAGTTCACCCCTCCACTTT.

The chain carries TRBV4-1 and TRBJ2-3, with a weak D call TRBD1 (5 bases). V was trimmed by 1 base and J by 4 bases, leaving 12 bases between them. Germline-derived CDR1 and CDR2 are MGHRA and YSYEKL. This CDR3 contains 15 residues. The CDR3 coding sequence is TGCGCCAGCAGCCAAGTGGTAGGGGCCGCAGATACGCAGTATTTT. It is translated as CASSQVVGAADTQYF.

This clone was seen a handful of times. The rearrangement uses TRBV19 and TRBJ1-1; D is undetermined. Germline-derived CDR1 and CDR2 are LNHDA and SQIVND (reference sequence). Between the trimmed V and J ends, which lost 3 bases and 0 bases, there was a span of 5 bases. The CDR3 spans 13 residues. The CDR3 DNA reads TGTGCCAGTAGTATGACGATGAACACTGAAGCTTTCTTT. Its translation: CASSMTMNTEAFF. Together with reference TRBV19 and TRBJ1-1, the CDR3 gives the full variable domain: DGGITQSPKYLFRKEGQNVTLSCEQNLNHDAMYWYRQDPGQGLRLIYYSQIVNDFQKGDIAEGYSVSREKKESFPLTVTSAQKNPTAFYLCASSMTMNTEAFFGQGTRLTVV.